The entry below describes one T cell receptor (beta chain). Its specificity is unknown. Amplification of TCR beta CDR3 regions used RNA as the template. HTBI primers drove first-round RT-PCR of the TCR CDR3. TCRdb re-analysed the multiplex PCR reads in MiXCR, keeping a single row per CDR3 protein. Seen here are around 690,000 distinct CDR3 sequences, around 21% observed once, and the top ten hold approximately 30%. The CDR3 has 16 amino acids. Germline V gives CDR1 SGHTS, CDR2 YDEGEE. With 7 bases clipped from V and 1 base from J, the junction kept 11 bases outside the gene matches. This specimen comes from a study of T cells in Graves' hyperthyroidism and ophthalmopathy. Study-wide findings and caveats: Blood also showed most of the thyroid clonotypes that were expanded above 0.001. From stable hyperthyroidism, ophthalmopathy was separated by a 13 V-J model.

With duration under 3 months, ophthalmopathy was active: Clinical Activity Score at least 3, NOSPECS at least 4. Fresh 10 ml peripheral blood yielded PBMCs. The clonotype comes from a man aged 25 to 40 with Graves' ophthalmopathy. The sequenced sample consisted of blood. The chain employs TRBV5-8 and TRBJ1-1, with TRBD1 matching 9 bases. Here the CDR3 reads CASPTQLGQGNTEAFF. The CDR3 bases are TGTGCCAGCCCTACCCAGTTGGGACAGGGGAACACTGAAGCTTTCTTT.